Presented here are 5 T cell receptor beta chains from one specimen sequenced in a study of T cells expressing NK-cell markers. TCRdb reprocessed the 5' RACE reads, with one entry per CDR3 protein and no DNA. The ten most abundant clones cover less than 20% of a sample with roughly 150,000 distinct CDR3 sequences. Sequencing was carried out using blood T cells: a sorted CD56 or NKG2C T cell subset, CD4+ or CD8+ T cells, or bulk PBMC T cells (not recorded which). These receptors all stem from a woman between 18 and 70 years old in good health.

V gene TRBV9 combines with J gene TRBJ2-7; TCRdb names TRBD1, which stays unverified in the absence of DNA. From germline, CDR1 is SGDLS and CDR2 YYNGEE. CDR3 length equals 14 residues. The CDR3 reads CASSTGQVSYEQYF.

The CDR3 is CASSLSYLSYGYTF. The chain carries TRBV12-3 or TRBV12-4 and TRBJ1-2. The CDR3 is made up of 14 amino acids.

This chain joins TRBV11-2 and TRBJ2-1; the D call from TCRdb, TRBD1, cannot be confirmed without DNA. This CDR3 comprises 15 residues. Germline V gene sequence: CDR1 SGHAT, CDR2 FQNNGV. CDR3 residues: CASSLRRQSYNEQFF.

V is TRBV9 and J is TRBJ2-1; the TCRdb call, TRBD2, lacks DNA for checking. Germline V CDR1 and CDR2: SGDLS, YYNGEE. This CDR3 has 17 amino acids. Here the CDR3 reads CASSPAGSGRAGNEQFF.

The rearrangement joins TRBV5-6 to TRBJ1-1. This CDR3 is built from 14 residues. Germline V gene sequence: CDR1 SGHDT, CDR2 YYEEEE. The CDR3: CASSLGVESTEAFF.